A single sample is the source of the 31 T cell receptor beta chains below, sequenced in a study of blood T cell repertoires in COVID-19. Data came from immunoSEQ multiplex PCR; TCRdb stores just in-frame clones and leaves some out. The sample shows approximately 190,000 clones, 86% of them seen only once. Sequencing used PBMCs or T cells enriched from blood (not recorded which). Receptors originate from a woman aged 40 to 50 in a cohort exposed to, infected with or recovered from COVID-19 (not recorded which).

The rearrangement links TRBV11-3 to TRBJ2-7, with D perhaps matching TRBD2 (5 bases). Trimming shortened V by 1 base and J by 12 bases, and 13 bases separated the two germline ends. The V gene's germline CDR1 is SGHNT and CDR2 YENEEA. This CDR3 has 12 residues. CDR3 region: CASSLAHGGTYF. CDR3 DNA sequence: TGTGCCAGCAGCTTAGCACACGGAGGTACGTACTTC.

This chain's CDR3 is CASSPRGGREAFF. The CDR3 coding sequence is TGTGCCAGCAGCCCTCGGGGGGGCCGTGAAGCTTTCTTT. This sequence joins TRBV27 and TRBJ1-1; TRBD1 is a possible D gene (6 bases). Germline CDR1 is MNHEY and CDR2 is SMNVEV (reference sequence). The CDR3 is 13 amino acids. Between the trimmed V and J ends, which lost 6 bases and 7 bases, there was a span of 15 bases.

This chain connects TRBV28 to TRBJ2-7; D not certain. V was shortened by 3 bases and J by 2 bases, with 11 bases between the two germline ends. Germline CDR1 and CDR2: MDHEN and SYDVKM. The CDR3 is 14 amino acids. CDR3 residues: CASSFASFPYEQYF. In DNA, the CDR3 is TGTGCCAGCAGTTTTGCCAGTTTCCCCTACGAGCAGTACTTC.

The gene calls are TRBV27 and TRBJ1-2; 7 nucleotides line up with TRBD1. The V segment lost 4 bases and the J segment 8 bases; nucleotides outside the gene matches: 7. CDR3 length equals 13 residues. Germline V lookup: CDR1 MNHEY, CDR2 SMNVEV (reference sequence). The DNA for the CDR3 is TGTGCCAGCAGTTACGGACAGGCCGCCGGCTACACCTTC. Its protein is CASSYGQAAGYTF.

The J gene is TRBJ1-1, the V gene TRBV5-1; 7 bases are shared with TRBD1. Germline CDR1 SGHRS, CDR2 YFSETQ. The CDR3 is 14 amino acids. The ends lost 0 bases at V and 8 bases at J; junction bases unmatched: 7. The CDR3: CASSLGGQSGEAFF. CDR3 nucleotide sequence: TGCGCCAGCAGCTTGGGGGGACAGTCCGGCGAAGCTTTCTTT.

This rearrangement joins TRBV19 to TRBJ1-1; 10 positions agree with TRBD1. CDR3 length: 14 amino acids. Germline lookup yields CDR1 LNHDA and CDR2 SQIVND (reference sequence). V was pared by 5 bases and J by 4 bases, with 4 bases of the junction left unmatched. The CDR3 DNA sequence: TGTGCCAGTAGTGCGACAGGGGGCGGCACTGAAGCTTTCTTT. Amino acids: CASSATGGGTEAFF.

The V gene is TRBV15, the J gene TRBJ1-2; D is unresolved. The germline V and J ends were trimmed by 1 base and 3 bases, with 9 bases remaining between them. The CDR3 contains 14 residues. Germline CDR1 and CDR2: LNHNV and YYDKDF (reference sequence). CDR3 sequence: CATSRVAVDYGYTF. The DNA for the CDR3 is TGTGCCACCAGCAGAGTCGCGGTGGACTATGGCTACACCTTC.

In nucleotides, the CDR3 is TGTGCCAGCAGTCCGCCCCTGAGCGAGCAGTACTTC. Translated: CASSPPLSEQYF. The genes are TRBV28 and TRBJ2-7; no clear D gene. This CDR3 contains 12 residues. The germline V gene has CDR1 MDHEN and CDR2 SYDVKM. V dropped 5 bases and J dropped 6 bases, with 11 bases sitting between them.

V usage is TRBV7-2 and J usage is TRBJ1-2; D ambiguous. CDR1 and CDR2 (germline): SGHTA, FQGNSA. The V end was cut by 2 bases, the J end by 4 bases, with 11 bases between. This CDR3 has 14 residues. This CDR3 reads CASSLKGGVYGYTF. The CDR3 nucleotides are TGTGCCAGCAGCTTAAAGGGCGGGGTCTATGGCTACACCTTC.

The V and J genes are TRBV19 and TRBJ2-1; perhaps TRBD2 as D (6 bases). Trimming took 6 bases from V and 0 from J, leaving 18 bases between them. The CDR3 is 17 residues long. Germline V gene data show CDR1 as LNHDA and CDR2 as SQIVND (reference sequence). The CDR3 region has the DNA TGTGCCAGTAGACGGCGGGGCGGGCCGAGCTCCTACAATGAGCAGTTCTTC. Translation gives CASRRRGGPSSYNEQFF.

The rearrangement joins TRBV4-3 to TRBJ1-2; 9 bases are a match to TRBD1. The CDR3 covers 15 residues. From germline, CDR1 is LGHNA and CDR2 YSLEER. V was pared by 0 bases and J by 5 bases, with 4 bases of the junction left unmatched. DNA for the CDR3: TGCGCCAGCAGCCAAGATGAAGGACAGGGGTATGGCTACACCTTC. It specifies CASSQDEGQGYGYTF.

V and J are TRBV6-5 and TRBJ2-5, with D maybe TRBD1 (5 bases). Trimming pared 6 bases from V and 2 bases from J, leaving 16 bases between. Germline loops: CDR1 MNHEY, CDR2 SVGAGI. This CDR3 is 15 amino acids long. CDR3: CASSPVAGNQETQYF. The DNA of the CDR3 is TGTGCCAGCAGCCCCGTGGCAGGGAATCAAGAGACCCAGTACTTC.

The J gene is TRBJ2-7, the V gene TRBV4-1; 7 positions agree with TRBD1. Looked up from germline, CDR1 is MGHRA and CDR2 is YSYEKL. J lost 1 base, V lost 3 bases, and 3 bases had no gene match. The CDR3 has 14 amino acids. CDR3 residues: CASSHRDSSYEQYF. CDR3 in DNA: TGCGCCAGCAGCCACCGGGACAGTTCCTACGAGCAGTACTTC.

The sample holds a few counts of this clone. The V gene is TRBV5-6, the J gene TRBJ1-6, with 9 bases lining up with TRBD1. With 3 bases clipped from V and 9 bases from J, the junction kept 7 bases outside the gene matches. This CDR3 comprises 15 residues. From germline, CDR1 is SGHDT and CDR2 YYEEEE. For the CDR3, the DNA is TGTGCCAGCAGCTGGGGGACAGGGCGAGGTTCACCCCTCCACTTT. Its translation: CASSWGTGRGSPLHF.

This clone has just one count. The chain carries TRBV5-6 and TRBJ1-2; no clear D. The CDR3 is made up of 16 amino acids. Germline CDR1 reads SGHDT; CDR2 reads YYEEEE. V lost 2 bases and J 2 bases, leaving 16 bases between the germline ends. CDR3 amino acids: CASSFSFGETNYGYTF. The CDR3 DNA reads as TGTGCCAGCAGCTTCTCTTTCGGAGAGACCAACTATGGCTACACCTTC.

The chain combines TRBV6-5 with TRBJ2-7; maybe TRBD1 (6 bases). V dropped 8 bases and J dropped 3 bases, with 17 bases sitting between them. Germline CDR1 reads MNHEY; CDR2 reads SVGAGI. CDR3 length: 14 residues. The CDR3 nucleotides are TGTGCCAGCTCTTGGGACAAGGACCTCTACGAGCAGTACTTC. Its protein is CASSWDKDLYEQYF.

The CDR3 sequence is CASSLDPGQGFESPLHF. CDR3 nucleotide sequence: TGTGCCAGCAGCTTGGACCCGGGACAGGGGTTTGAGTCACCCCTCCACTTT. The chain is built from TRBV7-9 and TRBJ1-6; 10 bases are a match to TRBD1. The CDR3 covers 17 residues. In germline, CDR1 is SEHNR, CDR2 FQNEAQ (reference sequence). J lost 10 bases, V lost 3 bases, and 12 bases had no gene match.

V is TRBV5-5 and J is TRBJ2-1; 13 bases are a match to TRBD2. Per the germline V gene, CDR1 is SGHKS and CDR2 is YYEKEE (reference sequence). Trimming cost V 3 bases and J 4 bases; bases outside gene matches: 4. The CDR3 spans 16 residues. The CDR3 DNA sequence: TGTGCCAGCAGCTACACGGGACTAGCGGGATACAATGAGCAGTTCTTC. Amino acid sequence: CASSYTGLAGYNEQFF.

This clone was recorded a few times. This chain uses TRBV4-3 with TRBJ2-7; TRBD1 matches 7 bases. The CDR3 has 14 amino acids. The J segment lost 2 bases and the V segment lost 4 bases, leaving 5 bases of the junction unmatched. Germline V gene lookup returns CDR1 LGHNA and CDR2 YSLEER. For the CDR3, the DNA is TGCGCCAGCAGCCTACGGACAGGACCCTACGAGCAGTACTTC. It translates to CASSLRTGPYEQYF.

A few counts support this clone. Other DNA variants within this sample encode the same CDR3. The chain uses TRBV20-1 and TRBJ1-1; tentative D call: TRBD1 (5 bases). CDR3 length equals 11 residues. V was pared by 0 bases and J by 8 bases, with 7 bases between. The germline V gene has CDR1 DFQATT and CDR2 SNEGSKA (reference sequence). The CDR3: CSARDRTEAFF. The CDR3 coding sequence is TGCAGTGCTAGAGATCGGACAGAAGCTTTCTTT.

The chain couples TRBV19 to TRBJ2-1; D might be TRBD1 (5 bases). Trimming left V 4 bases short and J 0 bases short, with 10 bases between. Per germline, CDR1 LNHDA and CDR2 SQIVND (reference sequence). This CDR3 comprises 15 residues. CDR3 sequence (DNA): TGTGCCAGTAGTACCACGGACAACTCCTACAATGAGCAGTTCTTC. Translating gives CASSTTDNSYNEQFF.

The V and J genes are TRBV5-4 and TRBJ1-1, with 10 bases identical to TRBD1. V was clipped by 4 bases and J by 7 bases; unmatched bases: 19. Germline values: CDR1 SGHNT, CDR2 YYREEE (reference sequence). This CDR3 comprises 18 residues. CDR3 residues: CASSAQMGQGTFQDEAFF. The CDR3 DNA is TGTGCCAGCAGCGCCCAGATGGGACAGGGGACCTTCCAGGATGAAGCTTTCTTT.

J is TRBJ2-1 and V is TRBV9; 13 bases align to TRBD2. The CDR3 consists of 16 residues. CDR1 is SGDLS and CDR2 is YYNGEE in the germline V gene. V gave up 2 bases and J gave up 7 bases; unmatched junction bases: 6. CDR3 protein: CASSVPGLAGPNEQFF. The CDR3 DNA sequence: TGTGCCAGCAGCGTCCCGGGACTAGCGGGACCGAATGAGCAGTTCTTC.

The chain has TRBV24-1 and TRBJ1-2; D is uncertain. Germline-derived CDR1 and CDR2 are KGHDR and SFDVKD. The CDR3 is 14 residues long. Deletions cut 3 bases from V and 8 bases from J, with 15 bases between. DNA of the CDR3: TGTGCCACCAGTGATGCACGAGGTGCGGGGGGCTACACCTTC. Translating gives CATSDARGAGGYTF.

The chain uses TRBV30 and TRBJ2-1, with D possibly matching TRBD1 (5 bases). Deletions cut 0 bases from V and 6 bases from J, with 6 bases between. Germline V CDR1 and CDR2: GTSNPN, SVGIG (reference sequence). The CDR3 contains 12 residues. CDR3 coding DNA: TGTGCCTGGAGTGTAGGGGTCAATGAGCAGTTCTTC. Amino acids: CAWSVGVNEQFF. The full variable domain, its missing parts supplied by reference TRBV30 and TRBJ2-1, is SQTIHQWPATLVQPVGSPLSLECTVEGTSNPNLYWYRQAAGRGLQLLFYSVGIGQISSEVPQNLSASRPQDRQFILSSKKLLLSDSGFYLCAWSVGVNEQFFGPGTRLTVL.

This clone was observed once. The chain combines TRBV7-9 with TRBJ2-2, with 10 bases fitting TRBD1. Losses at the gene ends were 5 bases for V and 5 bases for J; bases not matched to a gene: 8. CDR1 and CDR2 (germline): SEHNR, FQNEAQ (reference sequence). CDR3 size: 16 residues. CDR3 region: CASSRGDRGLTGELFF. The CDR3 nucleotides read TGTGCCAGCAGCCGAGGGGACAGGGGTCTTACCGGGGAGCTGTTTTTT.

This clone came up a few times. The chain uses TRBV2 and TRBJ2-3; maybe TRBD2 (7 bases). The CDR3 is 15 residues long. Germline V gene lookup returns CDR1 SNHLY and CDR2 FYNNEI. V was cut by 2 bases and J by 2 bases, with 11 bases left in between. CDR3 DNA sequence: TGTGCCAGCAGTGAATTTGCGGGGGCCACAGATACGCAGTATTTT. It encodes CASSEFAGATDTQYF.

CDR3 region: CASSDRDAYEQYF. The CDR3 nucleotides read TGCGCCAGCAGTGATCGGGATGCCTACGAGCAGTACTTC. V is TRBV10-1 and J is TRBJ2-7; a possible D gene is TRBD2 (5 bases). The germline V and J ends were trimmed by 3 bases and 2 bases, with 8 bases remaining between them. CDR1 is WNHNN, CDR2 SYGVQD, per germline (reference sequence). The CDR3 loop spans 13 amino acids.

The chain couples TRBV4-1 to TRBJ1-2, with D possibly TRBD1 on 6 matching bases. The V end lost 6 bases, the J end lost 1 base, and 15 bases lay between the germline ends. Germline V lookup: CDR1 MGHRA, CDR2 YSYEKL. The CDR3 sequence is 15 residues long. Written as DNA, the CDR3 is TGCGCCAGCAGTGTTAACAGGGACCGTAACTATGGCTACACCTTC. It codes for CASSVNRDRNYGYTF.

V and J are TRBV6-2 or TRBV6-3 and TRBJ2-3, with TRBD2 matching over 7 bases. The V gene's germline CDR1 is MNHEY and CDR2 SVGEGT. J lost 2 bases, V lost 6 bases, and 5 bases had no gene match. The CDR3 length is 14 residues. The CDR3 region is CASSFSGVTDTQYF. The CDR3 DNA is TGTGCCAGCAGCTTCAGCGGGGTCACAGATACGCAGTATTTT.

This chain connects TRBV7-9 to TRBJ1-2; the D gene is possibly TRBD1 (5 bases). The V end was cut by 1 base, the J end by 8 bases, with 11 bases between. This CDR3 spans 13 amino acids. The germline V gene encodes CDR1 SEHNR and CDR2 FQNEAQ (reference sequence). In nucleotides, the CDR3 is TGTGCCAGCAGCTTAGTCGGGGGAAGAGGCTACACCTTC. It translates to CASSLVGGRGYTF.